The sequence of this TCR beta chain was determined in a study of quantifying T cell responses using KT2 cells. Study in general: RNA was reverse transcribed with TCR alpha and beta constant-region primers. The second PCR ran as a qPCR until a predetermined fluorescence threshold was reached.

There are a few counts of this clonotype. The cDNA 3' end received a ligated oligonucleotide with a UMI. An equimolar mix of RC1.1 and RC1.2 primed the beta chain across TRBC1 and TRBC2. TCRdb analysed the UMI-ligation and nested PCR reads with MiXCR anew, one entry per CDR3 protein. Of around 56,000 distinct CDR3 sequences in the sample, 9% to 15% were seen once. The germline CDR1 and CDR2 sequences are DFQATT and SNEGSKA (reference sequence). The length of the CDR3 is 15 residues. The germline V and J ends were trimmed by 5 bases and 0 bases, with 14 bases remaining between them. The V call is TRBV20-1, the J call TRBJ2-1, with D hard to call. This TCR was sampled from a human donor. Sequenced material: PBMCs spiked with cells of the T cell clone KT2. In DNA form, the CDR3 reads TGCAGTGCTCCTCACCCACTAAGCTCCTACAATGAGCAGTTCTTC. Amino acids: CSAPHPLSSYNEQFF.